Only a few counts were recorded for the clone carrying this T cell receptor (beta chain). Its antigen is unknown. The CDR3 is 12 residues long. Germline V gives CDR1 KGHSH, CDR2 LQKENI. Trimming cost V 2 bases and J 2 bases, with 4 bases left between them. Second-dose groups at about 4 or about 12 weeks were pooled. The sample belongs to a study of T cell responses to AZD1222 COVID-19 vaccine. Clones were read by immunoSEQ multiplex PCR, and TCRdb kept only the in-frame ones, dropping some. The sample has 250,000 to 300,000 clones; 90% to 95% are singletons. Whole-study results and caveats: White British people made up most donors, females outnumbered males, and clonal diversity was possibly underestimated. The number of AZD1222 recipients seropositive at baseline was only six. Sampling captured repertoires only after the peak T cell response.

V usage is TRBV18 and J usage is TRBJ2-7; D remains ambiguous. The sequencing used peripheral blood, collected 28 days after the second AZD1222 dose. This clonotype was obtained from an adult who received the AZD1222 COVID-19 vaccine. CDR3 in DNA: TGTGCCAGCTCACCATCGACCTACGAGCAGTACTTC. It codes for CASSPSTYEQYF.